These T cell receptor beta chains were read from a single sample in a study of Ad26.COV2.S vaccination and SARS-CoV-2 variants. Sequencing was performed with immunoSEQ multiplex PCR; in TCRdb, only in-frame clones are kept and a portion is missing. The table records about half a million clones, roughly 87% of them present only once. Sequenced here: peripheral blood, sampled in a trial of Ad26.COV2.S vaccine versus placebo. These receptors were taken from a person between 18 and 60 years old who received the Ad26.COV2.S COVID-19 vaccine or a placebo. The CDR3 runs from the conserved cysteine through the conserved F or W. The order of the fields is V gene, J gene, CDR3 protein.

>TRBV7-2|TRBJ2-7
CASSLGQFYEQYF
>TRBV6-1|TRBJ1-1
CASSETVNTEAFF
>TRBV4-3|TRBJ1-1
CASSPRTVFTEAFF
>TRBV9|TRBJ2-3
CASSVDGTSTDTQYF
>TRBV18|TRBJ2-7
CASSQRTGYEQYF
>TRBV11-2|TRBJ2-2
CASSLATSGSIGNTGELFF
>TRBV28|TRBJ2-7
CATLPSGRYEQYF
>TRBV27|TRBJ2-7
CASSQTGRAYEQYF
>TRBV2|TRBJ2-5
CASSDFQQETQYF
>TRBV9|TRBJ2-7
CASSVGGQGDEQYF
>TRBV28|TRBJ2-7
CASSPGFYEQYF
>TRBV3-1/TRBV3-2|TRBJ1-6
CASSHSTVNSPLHF
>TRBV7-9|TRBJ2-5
CASSLRTSGDQETQYF
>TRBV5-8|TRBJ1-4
CASSPGTGGRSNEKLFF
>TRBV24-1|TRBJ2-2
CATSDSGTGTAGELFF
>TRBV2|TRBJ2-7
CASNRVRGNEQYF
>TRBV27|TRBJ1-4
CASSPTGLATNEKLFF
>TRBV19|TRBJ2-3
CASSVDPRRGDTQYF
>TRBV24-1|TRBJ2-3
CATSDFWTDTQYF
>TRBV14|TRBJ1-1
CASSQESGFPGRTEAFF
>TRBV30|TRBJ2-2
CAWSVRGRVNTGELFF
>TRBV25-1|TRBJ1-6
CASSDNTYNSPLHF
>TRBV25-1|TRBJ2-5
CASRGQGRETQYF
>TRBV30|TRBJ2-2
CAWSVNWGAVGGELFF
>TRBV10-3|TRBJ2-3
CAISESPRTQYF
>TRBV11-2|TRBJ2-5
CATGPERRETQYF
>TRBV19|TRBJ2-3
CASLGRADTQYF
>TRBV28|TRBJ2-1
CASSSAQLAGGRFF
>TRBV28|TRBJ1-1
CASSLSTREAFF
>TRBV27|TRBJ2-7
CASSSPGQALFEQYF
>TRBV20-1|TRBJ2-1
CSASGSWRTFSYNEQFF
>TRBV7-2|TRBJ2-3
CASSSGLAGGQDTQYF
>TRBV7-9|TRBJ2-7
CASSKGGREIF
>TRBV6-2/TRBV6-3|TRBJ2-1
CASSYDRAPGTGEQFF
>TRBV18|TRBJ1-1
CASSPSEIKNTEAFF
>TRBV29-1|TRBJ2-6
CSVDTPDSGANVLTF
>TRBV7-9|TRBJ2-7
CARWGRFLHEQYF
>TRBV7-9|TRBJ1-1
CASSRLYGGTEAFF
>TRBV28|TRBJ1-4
CASNTNRGATNEKLFF
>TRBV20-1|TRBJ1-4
CSARVGGELFF
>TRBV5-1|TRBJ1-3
CASSLRGLLEGSGNTIYF
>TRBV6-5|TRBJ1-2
CASSRRQAHRYGYTF
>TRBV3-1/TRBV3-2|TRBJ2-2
CASSQVTGVNTGELFF
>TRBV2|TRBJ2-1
CASLVSGGNEQFF
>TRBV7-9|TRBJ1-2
CASSLAGTGGIGYTF
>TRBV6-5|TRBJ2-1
CASSYSGGPYNEQFF
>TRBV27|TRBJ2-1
CASSTGLAGYNEQFF
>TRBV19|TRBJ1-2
CASSKGTEYHGYTF
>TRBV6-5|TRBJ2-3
CASSLFGSSTDTQYF
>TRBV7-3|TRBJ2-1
CASSLAQGNEQFF
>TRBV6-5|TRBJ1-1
CASRTPRTEAFF
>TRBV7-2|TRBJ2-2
CASSLDRAGTGELFF
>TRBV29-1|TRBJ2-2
CSVEGLAGGPDGELFF
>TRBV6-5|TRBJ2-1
CASSPTVSGNEQFF